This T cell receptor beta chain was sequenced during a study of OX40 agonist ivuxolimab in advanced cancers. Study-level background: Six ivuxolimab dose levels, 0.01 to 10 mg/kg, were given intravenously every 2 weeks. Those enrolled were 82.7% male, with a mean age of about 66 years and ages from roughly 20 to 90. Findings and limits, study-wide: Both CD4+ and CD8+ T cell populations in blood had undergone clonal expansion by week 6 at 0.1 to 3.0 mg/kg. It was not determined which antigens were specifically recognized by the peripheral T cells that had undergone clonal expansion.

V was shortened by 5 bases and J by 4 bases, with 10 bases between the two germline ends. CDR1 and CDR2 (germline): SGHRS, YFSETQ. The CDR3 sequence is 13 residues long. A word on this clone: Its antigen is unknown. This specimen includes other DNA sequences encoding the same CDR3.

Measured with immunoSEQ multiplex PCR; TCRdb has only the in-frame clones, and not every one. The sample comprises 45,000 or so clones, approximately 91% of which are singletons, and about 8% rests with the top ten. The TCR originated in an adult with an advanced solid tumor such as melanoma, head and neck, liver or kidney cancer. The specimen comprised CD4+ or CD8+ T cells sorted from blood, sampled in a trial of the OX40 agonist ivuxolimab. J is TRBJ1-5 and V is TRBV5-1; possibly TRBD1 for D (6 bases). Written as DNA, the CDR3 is TGCGCCAGCAGGGAAGGACAGAATCAGCCCCAGCATTTT. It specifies CASREGQNQPQHF.